These 5 T cell receptor beta chains share one sample of origin, sequenced in a study of shared clonotypes between healthy human individuals. Naive CD8 cells, CD45RO-negative and positively selected for CCR7, excluded terminally differentiated effector memory CD45RA+ cells. Sequenced by immunoSEQ multiplex PCR; TCRdb stores in-frame clones only, minus some. Of about 700,000 clones detected, about 90% appear once; the ten largest clones hold about a quarter. The sequenced material came from naive CD8+ T cells sorted from blood. The receptors stem from a man under 40 in good health.

CDR3 DNA: TGTGCCAGCAGCTTAGGGGACAGTTCGGACCAAGAGACCCAGTACTTC. Translated, it gives CASSLGDSSDQETQYF. The rearrangement links TRBV7-9 to TRBJ2-5, with 7 nucleotides matching TRBD1. This CDR3 has 16 residues. V shed 1 base and J 0 bases; nucleotides not matched to a gene: 5. The V gene's germline CDR1 is SEHNR and CDR2 FQNEAQ (reference sequence).

V is TRBV5-1 and J is TRBJ2-5, with unresolved D. Germline V lookup: CDR1 SGHRS, CDR2 YFSETQ. The CDR3 extends over 16 amino acids. V was clipped by 0 bases and J by 1 base, with 13 bases between them. The CDR3 loop reads CASSLAYTDFQETQYF. The CDR3 DNA follows: TGCGCCAGCAGCTTGGCTTACACAGATTTCCAAGAGACCCAGTACTTC.

The chain has TRBV5-6 and TRBJ2-7; 9 bases fit TRBD1. Germline CDR1 reads SGHDT; CDR2 reads YYEEEE. The trim removed 5 bases at V and 6 bases at J, leaving 9 bases unmatched. CDR3 length: 14 amino acids. The CDR3 region is CASSDAGTGFEQYF. CDR3 bases: TGTGCCAGCAGTGACGCCGGGACAGGGTTCGAGCAGTACTTC.

The sample holds one count of this clone. The genes are TRBV5-5 and TRBJ1-1; D remains unclear. From germline, CDR1 is SGHKS and CDR2 YYEKEE (reference sequence). This CDR3 has 12 residues. The V end lost 3 bases, the J end lost 6 bases, and 9 bases lay between the germline ends. The CDR3 DNA reads as TGTGCCAGCAGCTCCGGGGAGGCTGAAGCTTTCTTT. Protein sequence: CASSSGEAEAFF.

The chain combines TRBV7-9 with TRBJ2-4; the D gene is possibly TRBD1 (6 bases). Trimming took 4 bases from V and 0 from J, leaving 13 bases between them. The germline CDR1 and CDR2 sequences are SEHNR and FQNEAQ (reference sequence). CDR3 length: 16 amino acids. The CDR3 loop reads CASSSTTGVAKNIQYF. CDR3 DNA: TGTGCCAGCAGCTCAACGACAGGAGTAGCCAAAAACATTCAGTACTTC.